These T cell receptor beta chains were read from a single sample in a study of cytomegalovirus exposure and HLA in healthy donors. Using immunoSEQ multiplex PCR, the repertoire was profiled, and TCRdb retains in-frame clones only, with some absent. The sample's table shows about 200,000 clones. Sequenced input: PBMCs. These receptor sequences come from a man aged 25 to 40 in good health and CMV-seronegative. Each CDR3 is given with its conserved first and last residue. Each record gives: J gene, CDR3 length, V gene, D gene, CDR3 DNA, CDR3 protein. D genes are given only for firm matches.

J: TRBJ2-7; length: 11; V: TRBV20-1; D: NA; DNA: TGCAGTGGCCTTAGGGAGTTAGAGCAGTACTTC; CDR3: CSGLRELEQYF
J: TRBJ2-3; length: 16; V: TRBV18; D: TRBD1; DNA: TGTGCCAGCTCACCAAACCAGGGGGCACGCACAGATACGCAGTATTTT; CDR3: CASSPNQGARTDTQYF
J: TRBJ2-7; length: 15; V: TRBV7-9; D: TRBD1; DNA: TGTGCCAGCAGCCTCGGGACAGGGCTCTCCTACGAGCAGTACTTC; CDR3: CASSLGTGLSYEQYF
J: TRBJ2-5; length: 16; V: TRBV27; D: TRBD2; DNA: TGTGCCAGCAGTCCCCGACTAGCGGGGCTCCAAGAGACCCAGTACTTC; CDR3: CASSPRLAGLQETQYF
J: TRBJ2-1; length: 13; V: TRBV6-5; D: NA; DNA: TGTGCCAGCAGACGACAGGCTTACAATGAGCAGTTCTTC; CDR3: CASRRQAYNEQFF
J: TRBJ1-6; length: 16; V: TRBV7-2; D: TRBD1; DNA: TGTGCCAGCAGCTTAAGTGGGACAGGGCGCAATTCACCCCTCCACTTT; CDR3: CASSLSGTGRNSPLHF
J: TRBJ1-3; length: 16; V: TRBV5-4; D: TRBD1; DNA: TGTGCCAGCAGCTTGGGGGGACAGGGGTTAGGAAACACCATATATTTT; CDR3: CASSLGGQGLGNTIYF
J: TRBJ2-5; length: 14; V: TRBV5-4; D: TRBD2; DNA: TGTGCCAGCAGTCCGGGGGGGTCGGGTGAGACCCAGTACTTC; CDR3: CASSPGGSGETQYF
J: TRBJ2-5; length: 14; V: TRBV30; D: NA; DNA: TGTGCCTGGAGTGTACAAGGGGGAAGAGAGACCCAGTACTTC; CDR3: CAWSVQGGRETQYF
J: TRBJ2-7; length: 12; V: TRBV27; D: NA; DNA: TGTGCCAGCAGTTTCCAGGGCTACGAGCAGTACTTC; CDR3: CASSFQGYEQYF
J: TRBJ1-2; length: 13; V: TRBV5-6; D: NA; DNA: TGTGCCAGCACCCGCTATCCTAACTATGGCTACACCTTC; CDR3: CASTRYPNYGYTF
J: TRBJ1-4; length: 14; V: TRBV7-6; D: NA; DNA: TGTGCCAGCAGCTCTCAAGGAAGGGGTGAAAAACTGTTTTTT; CDR3: CASSSQGRGEKLFF
J: TRBJ2-1; length: 14; V: TRBV19; D: TRBD1; DNA: TGTGCCAGTAGTATATGGACAGGGTACGATGAGCAGTTCTTC; CDR3: CASSIWTGYDEQFF
J: TRBJ1-5; length: 16; V: TRBV7-8; D: NA; DNA: TGTGCCAGCAGCCCCCTAGCGATAGCCAAAAATCAGCCCCAGCATTTT; CDR3: CASSPLAIAKNQPQHF
J: TRBJ1-5; length: 14; V: TRBV10-3; D: NA; DNA: TGTGCCATCGCAGGGGCTTATAGCAATCAGCCCCAGCATTTT; CDR3: CAIAGAYSNQPQHF
J: TRBJ2-2; length: 13; V: TRBV6-1; D: NA; DNA: TGTGCCAGCAGGGGTCAGGGGATCGGGGAGCTGTTTTTT; CDR3: CASRGQGIGELFF
J: TRBJ2-3; length: 18; V: TRBV5-1; D: TRBD2; DNA: TGCGCCAGCAGCTTGGGAGGTAGCGGGGGGCCAAGCACAGATACGCAGTATTTT; CDR3: CASSLGGSGGPSTDTQYF
J: TRBJ1-2; length: 15; V: TRBV18; D: TRBD1; DNA: TGTGCCAGCTCACCTGACAGGGACGTCGTCTATGGCTACACCTTC; CDR3: CASSPDRDVVYGYTF
J: TRBJ1-2; length: 16; V: TRBV7-9; D: NA; DNA: TGTGCCAGCAGCATTACTGCCGGGTCCCTCTTTTATGGCTACACCTTC; CDR3: CASSITAGSLFYGYTF
J: TRBJ2-1; length: 13; V: TRBV6-5; D: TRBD2; DNA: TGTGCCAGCAGGGATAGCGGGAGGAATGAGCAGTTCTTC; CDR3: CASRDSGRNEQFF
J: TRBJ2-7; length: 14; V: TRBV28; D: TRBD1; DNA: TGTGCCAGCAGTCCCCCGGACAGGGGATACGAGCAGTACTTC; CDR3: CASSPPDRGYEQYF
J: TRBJ2-1; length: 15; V: TRBV5-1; D: NA; DNA: TGCGCCAGCAGTTTACAGGCTTCCTCCTACAATGAGCAGTTCTTC; CDR3: CASSLQASSYNEQFF
J: TRBJ1-2; length: 16; V: TRBV9; D: NA; DNA: TGTGCCAGCAGCCAACCAATCGGCGGGGATGCCTATGGCTACACCTTC; CDR3: CASSQPIGGDAYGYTF
J: TRBJ2-7; length: 14; V: TRBV2; D: NA; DNA: TGTGCCAGCAGTTGGACGGACACTTCCTACGAGCAGTACTTC; CDR3: CASSWTDTSYEQYF
J: TRBJ2-7; length: 13; V: TRBV19; D: NA; DNA: TGTGCCAGTAGTGTGACAGGCCGCTACGAGCAGTACTTC; CDR3: CASSVTGRYEQYF
J: TRBJ1-2; length: 11; V: TRBV6-5; D: NA; DNA: TGTGCCAGCAGTCCCGGCTATGGCTACACCTTC; CDR3: CASSPGYGYTF